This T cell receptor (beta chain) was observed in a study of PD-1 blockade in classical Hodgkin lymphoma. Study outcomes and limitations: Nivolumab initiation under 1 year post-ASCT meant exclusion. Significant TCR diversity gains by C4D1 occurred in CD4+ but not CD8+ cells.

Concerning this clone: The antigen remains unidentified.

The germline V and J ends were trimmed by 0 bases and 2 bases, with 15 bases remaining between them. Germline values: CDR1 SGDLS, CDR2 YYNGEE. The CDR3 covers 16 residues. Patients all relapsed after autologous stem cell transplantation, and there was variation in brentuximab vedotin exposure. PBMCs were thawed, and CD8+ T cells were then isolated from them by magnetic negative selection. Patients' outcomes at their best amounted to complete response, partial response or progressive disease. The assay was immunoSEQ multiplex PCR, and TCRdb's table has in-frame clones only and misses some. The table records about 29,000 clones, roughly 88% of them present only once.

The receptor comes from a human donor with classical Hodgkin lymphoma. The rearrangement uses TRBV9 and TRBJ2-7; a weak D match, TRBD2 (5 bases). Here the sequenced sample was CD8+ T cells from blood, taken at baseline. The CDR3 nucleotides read TGTGCCAGCAGCGTAGAAGGCCTAGCTGGGGCCTACGAGCAGTACTTC. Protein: CASSVEGLAGAYEQYF.